A selection of T cell receptor beta chains follows, all from one sample in a study of preoperative IRX-2 immunotherapy in early breast cancer. TCRdb's table, derived via immunoSEQ multiplex PCR, lists solely in-frame clones and lacks some. This sample has around 13,000 clones, with roughly 91% found just once. Sampling took place from a patient treated with IRX-2 immunotherapy. These receptor sequences come from a human donor with breast cancer. CDR3s include the opening cysteine and the closing phenylalanine or tryptophan. The order of the fields is D gene, V gene, J gene, clone size, CDR3 protein, CDR3 DNA. A D gene is named only where the DNA matches it firmly. Expanded clones are given a class, and other clones once, few, many or no size at all.

NA,TRBV10-2,TRBJ1-2,NA,CASRGGYGYTF,TGCGCCAGCCGTGGAGGCTATGGCTACACCTTC
NA,TRBV28,TRBJ1-2,NA,CASRRAGYGYTF,TGTGCCAGCAGGAGGGCGGGCTATGGCTACACCTTC
NA,TRBV15,TRBJ1-1,NA,CATSRDAGGKAFF,TGTGCCACCAGCAGAGATGCGGGGGGTAAAGCTTTCTTT
NA,TRBV7-8,TRBJ1-3,NA,CASTSHRGAGNTIYF,TGTGCCAGCACCTCCCATCGGGGGGCTGGAAACACCATATATTTT
NA,TRBV28,TRBJ1-2,NA,CASSSGHITVYGYTF,TGTGCCAGCAGTTCAGGACATATCACAGTCTATGGCTACACCTTC
NA,TRBV27,TRBJ1-2,NA,CASSSETGHYGYTF,TGTGCCAGCAGTTCAGAGACAGGCCACTATGGCTACACCTTC
NA,TRBV5-4,TRBJ2-1,medium-sized,CASSPAGRQFF,TGTGCCAGCAGCCCCGCCGGCCGGCAGTTCTTC
NA,TRBV28,TRBJ1-2,NA,CASSLLYKTNYGYTF,TGTGCCAGCAGTTTATTGTACAAGACTAACTATGGCTACACCTTC
TRBD2,TRBV5-1,TRBJ2-3,NA,CASSLVRGGADTQYF,TGCGCCAGCAGCTTGGTGCGGGGGGGGGCAGATACGCAGTATTTT
NA,TRBV5-5,TRBJ1-3,NA,CASSLHQDILSGNTIYF,TGTGCCAGCAGCTTACATCAAGACATCCTCTCTGGAAACACCATATATTTT
TRBD2,TRBV5-1,TRBJ2-5,NA,CASRRSGSQETQYF,TGCGCCAGCAGACGAAGCGGGAGTCAAGAGACCCAGTACTTC
NA,TRBV6-1,TRBJ1-1,NA,CASSEGLPEAFF,TGTGCCAGCAGTGAAGGTTTGCCTGAAGCTTTCTTT
TRBD1,TRBV9,TRBJ2-1,NA,CASSQGAGGYNEQFF,TGTGCCAGCAGCCAGGGGGCAGGGGGCTACAATGAGCAGTTCTTC
NA,TRBV27,TRBJ2-7,NA,CASTTNGLPPYEQYF,TGTGCCAGCACCACCAACGGACTCCCACCCTACGAGCAGTACTTC
NA,TRBV7-2,TRBJ1-6,NA,CASSLEDRSYSPLHF,TGTGCCAGCAGCTTAGAGGACAGATCGTATTCACCCCTCCACTTT
NA,TRBV7-3,TRBJ2-1,once,CASSLYPDTYNEQFF,TGTGCCAGCAGCTTATACCCTGACACGTACAATGAGCAGTTCTTC
NA,TRBV30,TRBJ1-3,NA,CAWSTGNTIYF,TGTGCCTGGAGTACCGGAAACACCATATATTTT
TRBD1,TRBV6-1,TRBJ2-1,few,CASSPSGTGNNEQFF,TGTGCCAGCAGTCCCTCCGGGACAGGGAACAATGAGCAGTTCTTC
NA,TRBV19,TRBJ1-1,NA,CASSRRRDGRMNTEAFF,TGTGCCAGTAGCCGAAGGAGGGACGGACGTATGAACACTGAAGCTTTCTTT
NA,TRBV29-1,TRBJ1-2,NA,CSVRHLGLRGIYGYTF,TGCAGCGTTAGGCACTTGGGACTCAGGGGCATCTATGGCTACACCTTC
NA,TRBV5-1,TRBJ1-3,few,CASSSTGESGNTIYF,TGCGCCAGCAGCTCAACAGGTGAAAGTGGAAACACCATATATTTT
NA,TRBV7-2,TRBJ2-3,NA,CASSSYTDTQYF,TGTGCCAGCAGCTCCTACACAGATACGCAGTATTTT
NA,TRBV10-3,TRBJ1-4,NA,CAARGDLNEKLFF,TGTGCCGCCCGGGGGGACCTTAATGAAAAACTGTTTTTT
TRBD1,TRBV19,TRBJ2-2,NA,CASSIGGPGTGINTGELFF,TGTGCCAGTAGTATTGGGGGCCCCGGGACAGGGATCAACACCGGGGAGCTGTTTTTT
NA,TRBV10-3,TRBJ1-6,NA,CAISGPGRVNSPLHF,TGTGCCATCAGTGGACCAGGCAGGGTTAATTCACCCCTCCACTTT
NA,TRBV19,TRBJ2-5,NA,CASSIGAGHQETQYF,TGTGCCAGTAGTATCGGTGCAGGTCATCAAGAGACCCAGTACTTC
NA,TRBV2,TRBJ2-3,NA,CASSGPGASTDTQYF,TGTGCCAGCAGTGGTCCGGGGGCCTCCACAGATACGCAGTATTTT
NA,TRBV11-2,TRBJ1-4,NA,CASSRRDGREGEKLFF,TGTGCCAGCAGCCGCCGGGATGGCAGGGAGGGAGAAAAACTGTTTTTT
NA,TRBV7-9,TRBJ1-3,NA,CASSWDFSSGNTIYF,TGTGCCAGCAGCTGGGACTTTTCCTCTGGAAACACCATATATTTT
NA,TRBV6-5,TRBJ1-5,NA,CASSYSLSEGGPQHF,TGTGCCAGCAGTTACTCGTTATCAGAGGGAGGGCCCCAGCATTTT
NA,TRBV27,TRBJ1-1,NA,CASSRGGSGFEAFF,TGTGCCAGCAGTCGAGGAGGCAGTGGGTTTGAGGCTTTCTTT